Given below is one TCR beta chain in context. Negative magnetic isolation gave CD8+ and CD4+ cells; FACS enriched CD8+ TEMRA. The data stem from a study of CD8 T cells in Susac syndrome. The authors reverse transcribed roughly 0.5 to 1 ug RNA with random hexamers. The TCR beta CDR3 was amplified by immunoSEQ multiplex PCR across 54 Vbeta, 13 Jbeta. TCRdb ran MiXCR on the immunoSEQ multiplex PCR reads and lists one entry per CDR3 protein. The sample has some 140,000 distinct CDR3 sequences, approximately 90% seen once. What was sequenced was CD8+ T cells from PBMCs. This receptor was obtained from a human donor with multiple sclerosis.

The CDR3 coding sequence is TGCAGCGTACAACTAGGAGGAAGCGGGGAGCTGTTTTTT. It codes for CSVQLGGSGELFF. The rearrangement links TRBV29-1 to TRBJ2-2; TRBD2 might be the D (5 bases). Per germline, CDR1 SQVTM and CDR2 ANQGSEA. CDR3 size: 13 residues. With 6 bases removed from V and 7 bases from J, the gap between germline ends came to 15 bases.